These T cell receptor beta chains were read from a single sample in a study of blood T cell repertoires in COVID-19. Only in-frame clones appear in the TCRdb table, and some are missing; sequencing was by immunoSEQ multiplex PCR. The table has roughly 320,000 clones, 75% to 90% seen once. What was sequenced was peripheral blood. These TCRs come from a woman aged 45-60 years with COVID-19, enrolled during active disease. Both conserved end residues are part of each CDR3. D genes are given only for firm matches. Not all rows give a size; the values are once, few, many and, for expanded clones, a class.

D: TRBD1; V: TRBV19; size: -; J: TRBJ1-1; DNA: TGTGCCAGTAGTACGACAGGGGACACTGAAGCTTTCTTT; CDR3: CASSTTGDTEAFF
D: TRBD1; V: TRBV5-6; size: few; J: TRBJ1-4; DNA: TGTGCCAGCAGCATGGACAGGGGTGGAGCCACTAATGAAAAACTGTTTTTT; CDR3: CASSMDRGGATNEKLFF
D: TRBD1; V: TRBV7-8; size: once; J: TRBJ2-7; DNA: TGTGCCAGCAGCTCGCAAACGAAGATCGGGACAGGGCGTGCCTACGAGCAGTACTTC; CDR3: CASSSQTKIGTGRAYEQYF
D: TRBD1; V: TRBV19; size: -; J: TRBJ2-6; DNA: TGTGCCAGTATCGGGGACAGGATTTCTGGGGCCAACGTCCTGACTTTC; CDR3: CASIGDRISGANVLTF
D: TRBD1; V: TRBV27; size: few; J: TRBJ2-7; DNA: TGTGCCAGCCGATCCGGGACAGATTATAGCTCCTACGAGCAGTACTTC; CDR3: CASRSGTDYSSYEQYF
D: TRBD1; V: TRBV24-1; size: -; J: TRBJ1-1; DNA: TGTGCCACCAGTGATTTACAGGGGTTTGGAGCTTTCTTT; CDR3: CATSDLQGFGAFF
D: TRBD1; V: TRBV25-1; size: -; J: TRBJ2-1; DNA: TGTGCCAGCAGTGAATCCGGAGGGGACAGGATAAGGAATGAGCAGTTCTTC; CDR3: CASSESGGDRIRNEQFF
D: TRBD1; V: TRBV19; size: -; J: TRBJ2-7; DNA: TGTGCCAGTAGTACCGGGACAGGGTACAGCTCCTACGAGCAGTACTTC; CDR3: CASSTGTGYSSYEQYF
D: -; V: TRBV5-1; size: -; J: TRBJ2-1; DNA: TGCGCCAGCAGCTTGCAGGATAACTACAATGAGCAGTTCTTC; CDR3: CASSLQDNYNEQFF
D: TRBD1; V: TRBV19; size: once; J: TRBJ2-5; DNA: TGTGCCAGTGGGACGGGATCGGACAGGGGACGGAAGACCCAGTACTTC; CDR3: CASGTGSDRGRKTQYF
D: TRBD2; V: TRBV19; size: -; J: TRBJ2-1; DNA: TGTGCCAGTAGCCCGACTAGCGGGAGAACCTATGAGCAGTTCTTC; CDR3: CASSPTSGRTYEQFF
D: -; V: TRBV27; size: -; J: TRBJ2-7; DNA: TGTGCCAGCAGTTTAAGTCCAGCGGTAGATTACTACGAGCAGTACTTC; CDR3: CASSLSPAVDYYEQYF
D: -; V: TRBV4-2; size: -; J: TRBJ1-2; DNA: TGTGCCAGCAGCCAAGATTTAGTTGCGGGGGCGACGGGTGGCTACACCTTC; CDR3: CASSQDLVAGATGGYTF
D: -; V: TRBV3-1/TRBV3-2; size: -; J: TRBJ2-2; DNA: TGTGCCAGCACTGCAGGGACGAACACCGGGGAGCTGTTTTTT; CDR3: CASTAGTNTGELFF
D: -; V: TRBV7-2; size: -; J: TRBJ2-1; DNA: TGTGCCAGCAGCTTAGGCGGGCGGGCCCGGGGAGAGGAGCAGTTCTTC; CDR3: CASSLGGRARGEEQFF
D: -; V: TRBV12-5; size: -; J: TRBJ1-4; DNA: TGTGCTAGTGGTTCCGCCGGGAGGACTAATGAAAAACTGTTTTTT; CDR3: CASGSAGRTNEKLFF
D: TRBD1; V: TRBV6-1; size: few; J: TRBJ1-2; DNA: TGTGCCAGCAGTGACCGGGACAGGGTGAACTATGGCTACACCTTC; CDR3: CASSDRDRVNYGYTF
D: -; V: TRBV5-4; size: -; J: TRBJ1-1; DNA: TGTGCCAGCAGCTTGGAACAGGCAGAAGCTTTCTTT; CDR3: CASSLEQAEAFF
D: TRBD1; V: TRBV12-3/TRBV12-4; size: -; J: TRBJ1-2; DNA: TGTGCCAGCAGACCCAAGGGGGCGCGGGGCTACACCTTC; CDR3: CASRPKGARGYTF
D: TRBD1; V: TRBV5-4; size: -; J: TRBJ2-7; DNA: TGTGCCAGCAGCTTGGCAGGGGGTGGATCCTACGAGCAGTACTTC; CDR3: CASSLAGGGSYEQYF
D: -; V: TRBV18; size: -; J: TRBJ2-5; DNA: TGTGCCAGCTCACCCCGGGAGACCCAGTACTTC; CDR3: CASSPRETQYF
D: TRBD1; V: TRBV3-1/TRBV3-2; size: few; J: TRBJ1-2; DNA: TGTGCCAGCAGCCAGGACAGGTTGAGTCTTGTTAACTATGGCTACACCTTC; CDR3: CASSQDRLSLVNYGYTF
D: -; V: TRBV11-2; size: few; J: TRBJ1-6; DNA: TGTGCCAGCAGCTTAATTACAGGGCATAATTCACCCCTCCACTTT; CDR3: CASSLITGHNSPLHF
D: TRBD2; V: TRBV29-1; size: -; J: TRBJ2-1; DNA: TGCAGCGTTGATTCTGCCGGGACTAGCGGGAAATTATTCTCCTACAATGAGCAGTTCTTC; CDR3: CSVDSAGTSGKLFSYNEQFF
D: TRBD1; V: TRBV7-8; size: -; J: TRBJ2-1; DNA: TGTGCCAGCAGCCCCGGACAGGCCAACTCCTACAATGAGCAGTTCTTC; CDR3: CASSPGQANSYNEQFF
D: -; V: TRBV19; size: -; J: TRBJ2-2; DNA: TGTGCCAGTAGTTCATACAGGGATTATCACGGGGAGCTGTTTTTT; CDR3: CASSSYRDYHGELFF
D: TRBD2; V: TRBV9; size: -; J: TRBJ2-2; DNA: TGTGCCAGCAGCGAGGGACTAGCGGGAGGCCGGGGGGCCGGGGAGCTGTTTTTT; CDR3: CASSEGLAGGRGAGELFF
D: -; V: TRBV6-5; size: -; J: TRBJ1-5; DNA: TGTGCCAGCAGTTACTCGGGGGGAGATAGCAATCAGCCCCAGCATTTT; CDR3: CASSYSGGDSNQPQHF
D: TRBD2; V: TRBV15; size: -; J: TRBJ2-3; DNA: TGTGCCACCAGCAGATTAACCGGGACTAGCGGAGGGACGGGCACAGATACGCAGTATTTT; CDR3: CATSRLTGTSGGTGTDTQYF
D: TRBD1; V: TRBV11-2; size: -; J: TRBJ2-1; DNA: TGTGCCAGCAGCCCAAGACGGGACAGAGCCTACAATGAGCAGTTCTTC; CDR3: CASSPRRDRAYNEQFF
D: TRBD1; V: TRBV14; size: -; J: TRBJ2-7; DNA: TGTGCCAGCAGCCAACCGGGACAGGGAGTCTACGAGCAGTACTTC; CDR3: CASSQPGQGVYEQYF
D: TRBD1; V: TRBV3-1/TRBV3-2; size: -; J: TRBJ2-2; DNA: TGTGCCAGCAGCCAGGGACAGGTTGACGGGGAGCTGTTTTTT; CDR3: CASSQGQVDGELFF
D: -; V: TRBV9; size: -; J: TRBJ2-2; DNA: TGTGCCAGCAGCGTACTGGGGACTACCGGGGAGCTGTTTTTT; CDR3: CASSVLGTTGELFF
D: TRBD1; V: TRBV6-4; size: -; J: TRBJ1-1; DNA: TGTGCCAGCAGTGCTATCAGGGGGACTGAAGCTTTCTTT; CDR3: CASSAIRGTEAFF